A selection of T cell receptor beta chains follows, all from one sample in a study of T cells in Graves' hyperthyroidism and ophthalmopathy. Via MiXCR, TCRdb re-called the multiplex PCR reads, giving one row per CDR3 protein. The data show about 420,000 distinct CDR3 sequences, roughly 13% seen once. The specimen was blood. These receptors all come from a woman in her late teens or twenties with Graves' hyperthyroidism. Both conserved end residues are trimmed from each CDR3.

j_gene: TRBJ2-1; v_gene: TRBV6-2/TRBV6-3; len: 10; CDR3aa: ASTAPRDEQF
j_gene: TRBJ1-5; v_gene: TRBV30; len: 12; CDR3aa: AWSVGTAKLPQH
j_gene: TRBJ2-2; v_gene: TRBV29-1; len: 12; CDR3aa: SAKQGLGTGELF
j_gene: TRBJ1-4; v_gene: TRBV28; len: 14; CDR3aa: ASSWVPGATNEKLF
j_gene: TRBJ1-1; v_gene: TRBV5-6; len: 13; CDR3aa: ASSLFGQGGTEAF
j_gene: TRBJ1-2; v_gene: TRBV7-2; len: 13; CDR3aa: ASSASTGGSGGYT
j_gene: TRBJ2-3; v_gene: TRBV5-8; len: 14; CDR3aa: ASSSIAGAGTDTQY
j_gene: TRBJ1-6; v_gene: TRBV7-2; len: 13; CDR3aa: ASSLEAGYNSPLH
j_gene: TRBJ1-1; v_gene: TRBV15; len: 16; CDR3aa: ATSRDWAETAMNTEAF
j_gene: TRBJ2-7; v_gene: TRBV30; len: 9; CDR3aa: AWSVRDEQY
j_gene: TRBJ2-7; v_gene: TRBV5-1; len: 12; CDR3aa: ASSGSSGAYEQY
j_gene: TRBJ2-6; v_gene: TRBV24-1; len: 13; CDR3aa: ATSDQAPGANVLT
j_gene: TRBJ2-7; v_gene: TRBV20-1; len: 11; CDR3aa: SARVANSYEQY
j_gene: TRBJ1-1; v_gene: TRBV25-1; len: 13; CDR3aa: ASSESLTGGTEAF
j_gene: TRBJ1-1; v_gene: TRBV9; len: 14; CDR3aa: ASSRGGTGGYTEAF
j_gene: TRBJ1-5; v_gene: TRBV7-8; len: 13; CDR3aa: ASSQGQPNRVPQH
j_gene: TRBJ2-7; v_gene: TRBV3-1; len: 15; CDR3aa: ASSKKNGFPDLYEQY
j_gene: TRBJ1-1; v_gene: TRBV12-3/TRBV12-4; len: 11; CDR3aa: ASTQQGDTEAF
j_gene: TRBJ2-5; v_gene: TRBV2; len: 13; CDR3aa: ASTPDSPYQETQY
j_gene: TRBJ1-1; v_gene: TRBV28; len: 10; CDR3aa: ASMGGFTEAF
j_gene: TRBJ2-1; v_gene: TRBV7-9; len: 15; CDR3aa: ASSLFLVASGRNEQF
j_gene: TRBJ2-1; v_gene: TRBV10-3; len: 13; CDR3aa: AISQTGGIYNEQF